Below, 8 T cell receptor beta chains from the same sample are listed, as sequenced in a study of blood T cell repertoires in COVID-19. The assay was immunoSEQ multiplex PCR, and TCRdb's table has in-frame clones only and misses some. The data hold under 300,000 clones, with roughly 88% observed a single time. Sequencing was carried out using peripheral blood. The receptors come from a woman aged 40 to 50 who had recovered from COVID-19.

This chain uses TRBV19 with TRBJ2-6; D is undetermined. The ends were cut back, 5 bases at V and 0 bases at J, with 8 bases in the middle. The germline V gene encodes CDR1 LNHDA and CDR2 SQIVND (reference sequence). This CDR3 region has 15 residues. The CDR3 sequence: CASSAESSGANVLTF. DNA for the CDR3: TGTGCCAGTAGTGCGGAGAGCTCTGGGGCCAACGTCCTGACTTTC.

This rearrangement joins TRBV29-1 to TRBJ2-7, with 8 positions matching TRBD2. After removal of 7 bases from V and 0 bases from J, the junction contained 5 bases not matched to a gene. Germline V gives CDR1 SQVTM, CDR2 ANQGSEA. CDR3 size: 13 residues. The CDR3 sequence: CSAGTSSSYEQYF. The CDR3 DNA reads as TGCAGCGCCGGGACTAGTAGCTCCTACGAGCAGTACTTC.

The genes are TRBV7-9 and TRBJ1-6; no firm D call. The CDR3 consists of 14 residues. Germline loops: CDR1 SEHNR, CDR2 FQNEAQ (reference sequence). The V end lost 4 bases, the J end lost 7 bases, and 11 bases lay between the germline ends. CDR3 loop: CASSSGGTNSPLHF. DNA for the CDR3: TGTGCCAGCAGCTCAGGTGGTACGAATTCACCCCTCCACTTT.

This clone was counted a single time. This chain joins TRBV5-6 and TRBJ1-5; tentatively, D is TRBD1 (5 bases). CDR1 SGHDT and CDR2 YYEEEE come from the germline V gene. CDR3 length: 17 amino acids. Between the trimmed V and J ends, which lost 0 bases and 0 bases, there was a span of 13 bases. The CDR3 DNA reads as TGTGCCAGCAGCTTGGGGGGATGGGGGGATAGCAATCAGCCCCAGCATTTT. Translated, it gives CASSLGGWGDSNQPQHF. The full variable domain, in which reference TRBV5-6 and TRBJ1-5 provide the parts outside the CDR3, is DAGVTQSPTHLIKTRGQQVTLRCSPKSGHDTVSWYQQALGQGPQFIFQYYEEEERQRGNFPDRFSGHQFPNYSSELNVNALLLGDSALYLCASSLGGWGDSNQPQHFGDGTRLSIL.

The CDR3 protein is CASRRMGALQETQYF. The CDR3 region has the DNA TGTGCCAGCAGACGAATGGGGGCACTCCAAGAGACCCAGTACTTC. This chain connects TRBV6-5 to TRBJ2-5; D is perhaps TRBD1 (6 bases). The CDR3 covers 15 residues. Germline V gene data show CDR1 as MNHEY and CDR2 as SVGAGI. Trimming took 6 bases from V and 1 from J, leaving 15 bases between them.

The chain joins TRBV11-3 to TRBJ1-1; a possible D gene is TRBD1 (5 bases). The CDR3 sequence is 17 residues long. Germline V CDR1 and CDR2: SGHNT, YENEEA. Trimming cost V 0 bases and J 2 bases, with 16 bases left between them. The CDR3 coding sequence is TGTGCCAGCAGCTTAGATCGGGGGTGGGTATTAAACACTGAAGCTTTCTTT. It encodes CASSLDRGWVLNTEAFF.

The J gene is TRBJ1-2, the V gene TRBV5-6; no clear D gene. The germline V gene encodes CDR1 SGHDT and CDR2 YYEEEE. The CDR3 runs 13 residues. The V gene lost 3 bases and the J gene lost 8 bases, with 14 bases spanning the gap. CDR3 in amino acids: CASSSGLRGGYTF. The DNA for the CDR3 is TGTGCCAGCAGCTCCGGGTTGCGCGGGGGCTACACCTTC.

This clone was counted between two and nine times. The rearrangement joins TRBV5-5 to TRBJ2-7; D is possibly TRBD1 (5 bases). Germline V gene sequence: CDR1 SGHKS, CDR2 YYEKEE (reference sequence). Deletions cut 2 bases from V and 3 bases from J, with 9 bases between. The CDR3 covers 13 residues. The CDR3 loop reads CASSLLTGYEQYF. CDR3 in DNA: TGTGCCAGCAGCTTACTAACAGGCTACGAGCAGTACTTC. The full variable domain, in which reference TRBV5-5 and TRBJ2-7 provide the parts outside the CDR3, is DAGVTQSPTHLIKTRGQQVTLRCSPISGHKSVSWYQQVLGQGPQFIFQYYEKEERGRGNFPDRFSARQFPNYSSELNVNALLLGDSALYLCASSLLTGYEQYFGPGTRLTVT.